This entry is about one T cell receptor (beta chain). The clone's antigen remains unknown. Qualities for individual bases were not recorded, and no much larger clone is one base off. A patient counted as having stable Graves' hyperthyroidism if no progression to ophthalmopathy occurred over 18 months of follow-up. Hyperthyroidism patients were newly diagnosed, had a disease duration of under 2 months, and were aged 18 to 65 years. Any patient with an uncontrolled infection, another autoimmune disease, pregnancy or lactation was excluded. Diagnoses were based on clinical symptoms, serum thyroxine and TRAb, thyroid ultrasound and orbital computed tomography. Ficoll-Paque density gradient centrifugation was used to isolate PBMCs from about 9 ml of fresh peripheral blood. Total RNA was extracted with Trizol reagent, and quality was checked on an Agilent 2100 Bioanalyzer. The TCR beta CDR3 regions were amplified from the RNA transcripts. The TCR CDR3 was subjected to a first round of RT-PCR using the HTBI primer set and the Qiagen OneStep RT-PCR kit. A second multiplex PCR round built the libraries, followed by size selection and purification. The libraries were sequenced on an Illumina HiSeq2000 using paired-end 100 bp reads. The original methods were these. SOAPnuke was used to process the raw data, with reads discarded if the reads contained adapters or uncalled bases, had a mean Phred below 15, or lacked an exact constant-primer or identifier match. High-quality paired reads were merged with COPE v1.2.5, and unique nucleotide sequences were defined as clonotypes. MiTCR v1.1 was used to align the clonotypes against IMGT TRBV, TRBD and TRBJ reference segments. The analysis included only V-J combinations with a frequency above 0.0001, which together covered about 99% of the repertoires. The TCS score was defined as the ratio of F50 (clonal expansion) to E x V (chaos), calculated using BLOSUM62-based TCRdist between CDR3 peptides within each V-J. Welch's t-statistics and random forest reduced roughly 530 V-J features to 10 to 15, which were used in a naive Bayes classifier (R e1071). In TCRdb, the public reads were trimmed at Q25 with fastp and aligned with MiXCR, with productive beta chains retained. Each CDR3 protein appears once, grouped with its most common genes and DNA. The authors' filters were not applied to this entry. This sample lists some 500,000 distinct CDR3 sequences; around an eighth were detected once. Roughly 17% of the sample is taken by the ten largest.

This record belongs to a study of T cells in Graves' hyperthyroidism and ophthalmopathy (dated by TCRdb to 2018 to 2020). Study-wide context: Peripheral blood was collected at initial diagnosis, before any treatment. The study also compared thyroid tissue and blood T-cell repertoires from a handful of Graves' hyperthyroidism patients. Once sampling was done, hyperthyroidism patients were given methimazole at a starting dose of 30 mg daily, whereas ophthalmopathy patients were given high-dose intravenous methylprednisolone. To identify distinguishing TCR V-J signatures, a discovery cohort of about 95 patients was used, comprising 40 to 45 with Graves' ophthalmopathy and approximately 57 with stable Graves' hyperthyroidism. The paper describes TCR Vbeta CDR3 sequencing of 120 to 150 peripheral blood samples, made up of roughly 40 ophthalmopathy patients, roughly 72 hyperthyroidism patients and about 17 progressor patients. The 85 to 100 discovery patients were divided at random into training and test sets in a 7:3 ratio. An independent validation cohort of fewer than 20 hyperthyroidism patients and about 15 patients who later progressed to ophthalmopathy tested prospective prediction of ophthalmopathy. The research as a whole found: Most expanded thyroid clonotypes (frequency above 0.001) were also detected in blood, suggesting blood repertoires may reflect thyroid immune responses. A model built on a 13 V-J signature distinguished ophthalmopathy from stable hyperthyroidism, reaching 87.88% sensitivity and approximately 83% specificity in cross-validation and 80%/75% in testing. In validation, progression to ophthalmopathy was predicted by the model with almost 71% sensitivity and approximately 78% specificity, a median of 6.5 months before onset. No statistical method was used to set the sample size in advance, and investigators knew the group allocation.

At the junction V is shortened by 8 bases and J by 9 bases, with 17 bases in between. For CDR1 and CDR2, the germline V gene (reference sequence) lists LNHDA and SQIVND. From the cysteine up to the phenylalanine, the CDR3 has a length of 14 residues. Just CDR3 DNA is preserved here, 42 bases in frame from base 1. The sequence came from a woman under 30 with Graves' hyperthyroidism. The rearrangement joined TRBV19 to TRBJ1-6, with the D gene not clear enough to name. Source material: blood. This receptor carries the CDR3 CASQHRAQGSPLHF. The bases read TGTGCCAGTCAGCACCGAGCACAAGGTTCACCCCTCCACTTT.